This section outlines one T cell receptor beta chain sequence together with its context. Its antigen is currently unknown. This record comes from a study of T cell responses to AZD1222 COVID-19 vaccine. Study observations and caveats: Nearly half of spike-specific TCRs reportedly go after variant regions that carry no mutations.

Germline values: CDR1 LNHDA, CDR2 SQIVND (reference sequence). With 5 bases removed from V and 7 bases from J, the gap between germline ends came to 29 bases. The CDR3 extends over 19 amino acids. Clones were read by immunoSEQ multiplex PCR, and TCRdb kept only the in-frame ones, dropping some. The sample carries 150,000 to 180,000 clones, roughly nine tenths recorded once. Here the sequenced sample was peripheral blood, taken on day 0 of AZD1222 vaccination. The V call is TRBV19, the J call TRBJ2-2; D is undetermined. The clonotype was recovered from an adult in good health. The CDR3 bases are TGTGCCAGTAGTCCTTTCACAGTTCGGTCCGCTACATTCGTCGGGGAGCTGTTTTTT. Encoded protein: CASSPFTVRSATFVGELFF.